These 25 T cell receptor beta chains came from one sample sequenced in a study of STAT5B mutations in CD4+ large granular lymphocyte leukemia. TCRdb's table, derived via immunoSEQ multiplex PCR, lists solely in-frame clones and lacks some. The sample yields 40,000 to 45,000 clones, roughly four fifths seen once. Sample: CD4+ T cells from blood buffy coats. The origin of the receptors is a human donor in good health.

This sequence joins TRBV6-4 and TRBJ2-2; TRBD1 agrees at 8 bases. CDR3 length: 16 amino acids. V trimming: 3 bases; J trimming: 0 bases; junction bases outside the gene matches: 3. Germline V lookup: CDR1 MRHNA, CDR2 SNTAGT. The CDR3 region is CASSEGQGPNTGELFF. The CDR3 nucleotides are TGTGCCAGCAGTGAAGGACAGGGCCCGAACACCGGGGAGCTGTTTTTT.

The chain employs TRBV28 and TRBJ1-3; D gene unclear. Between the trimmed V and J ends, which lost 1 base and 6 bases, there was a span of 7 bases. The CDR3 is 13 amino acids. CDR1 is MDHEN and CDR2 is SYDVKM in the germline V gene. The CDR3 nucleotides read TGTGCCAGCAGTTTATTAGGGAAAAACACCATATATTTT. Its protein is CASSLLGKNTIYF.

V is TRBV30 and J is TRBJ2-2; TRBD2 matches at 7 bases. Germline lookup yields CDR1 GTSNPN and CDR2 SVGIG (reference sequence). The CDR3 loop spans 14 amino acids. The trim removed 3 bases at V and 6 bases at J, leaving 7 bases unmatched. Here the CDR3 DNA reads TGTGCCTGGAGATCGCGGGAGACCCCCGGGGAGCTGTTTTTT. Its translation is CAWRSRETPGELFF.

V is TRBV5-1 and J is TRBJ2-2, with 8 nucleotides matching TRBD1. The CDR3 sequence is 19 residues long. The germline V gene has CDR1 SGHRS and CDR2 YFSETQ. The V gene end was trimmed by 0 bases and the J gene end by 6 bases; junction bases not matched to a gene: 16. The DNA of the CDR3 is TGCGCCAGCAGCTTGGCCGGGACAGGACAACCCTCGGGCTCCGGGGAGCTGTTTTTT. Amino acid sequence: CASSLAGTGQPSGSGELFF. The whole variable domain, remainder taken from reference TRBV5-1 and TRBJ2-2, is KAGVTQTPRYLIKTRGQQVTLSCSPISGHRSVSWYQQTPGQGLQFLFEYFSETQRNKGNFPGRFSGRQFSNSRSEMNVSTLELGDSALYLCASSLAGTGQPSGSGELFFGEGSRLTVL.

The chain carries TRBV14 and TRBJ2-7; D unresolved. CDR3 size: 11 residues. V was clipped by 3 bases and J by 4 bases, with 4 bases between them. Germline V CDR1 and CDR2: SGHDN, FVKESK. The CDR3 DNA is TGTGCCAGCAGCCAGTTTTACGAGCAGTACTTC. It is translated as CASSQFYEQYF.

For this clone: Additional DNA sequences in this sample encode the identical CDR3. This chain connects TRBV28 to TRBJ1-2; a weak D match, TRBD1 (6 bases). The CDR3 has 14 amino acids. CDR1 is MDHEN and CDR2 is SYDVKM in the germline V gene. Trimming took 6 bases from V and 2 from J, leaving 13 bases between them. The CDR3 DNA reads as TGTGCCAGCAGGTCGGGCCAGGGGAACTATGGCTACACCTTC. Translation gives CASRSGQGNYGYTF.

This clone was found a few times. An end of the junction does not agree with germline; a read error may underlie this. The chain's CDR3 is CASSYSGGGLYSYTF. The CDR3 nucleotides are TGTGCCAGCAGTTACTCAGGAGGAGGCCTCTATAGCTACACCTTC. The V call is TRBV6-6, the J call TRBJ1-2; the D is unclear. This CDR3 is built from 15 residues. Germline CDR1 is MNHNY and CDR2 is SVGAGI (reference sequence).

The V gene is TRBV6-1, the J gene TRBJ2-7; D is uncertain. Trimming removed 0 bases at V and 7 bases at J, with 7 bases between. The length of the CDR3 is 12 residues. CDR1 MNHNS and CDR2 SASEGT come from the germline V gene. CDR3 sequence: CASSEALREQYF. CDR3 nucleotides: TGTGCCAGCAGTGAAGCCCTCCGAGAGCAGTACTTC.

This clone was seen only once. V gene TRBV6-5 combines with J gene TRBJ1-2, with 7 positions matching TRBD1. The V segment lost 7 bases and the J segment 7 bases; nucleotides outside the gene matches: 12. This CDR3 contains 14 residues. Germline V lookup: CDR1 MNHEY, CDR2 SVGAGI. CDR3 in DNA: TGTGCCAGCAAAAAGGGTCCCACAGGGGTTGGCTACACCTTC. It encodes CASKKGPTGVGYTF.

This clone was found a few times. The rearrangement joins TRBV9 to TRBJ2-5; D perhaps matches TRBD1 (6 bases). CDR1 is SGDLS, CDR2 YYNGEE, per germline. This CDR3 comprises 13 residues. V was trimmed by 5 bases and J by 5 bases, leaving 13 bases between them. The CDR3 reads CASSQTGRETQYF. CDR3 nucleotide sequence: TGTGCCAGCAGTCAGACAGGAAGGGAGACCCAGTACTTC.

V gene TRBV6-5 combines with J gene TRBJ1-1; 10 bases are a match to TRBD1. Germline CDR1 reads MNHEY; CDR2 reads SVGAGI. This CDR3 is built from 15 residues. With 5 bases clipped from V and 5 bases from J, the junction kept 8 bases outside the gene matches. The CDR3 sequence is CASSPRTGGRTEAFF. The CDR3 DNA sequence: TGTGCCAGCAGTCCCCGGACAGGGGGTCGGACTGAAGCTTTCTTT.

The chain links TRBV18 to TRBJ1-3; the D is unclear. The CDR3 contains 14 residues. V lost 3 bases and J lost 3, with 9 bases in between. The germline V gene has CDR1 KGHSH and CDR2 LQKENI. The CDR3 loop reads CASSPQENGNTIYF. The CDR3 coding sequence is TGTGCCAGCTCACCGCAGGAAAATGGAAACACCATATATTTT.

The chain has TRBV29-1 and TRBJ2-2; D uncertain. Trimming pared 4 bases from V and 1 base from J, leaving 7 bases between. In germline, CDR1 is SQVTM, CDR2 ANQGSEA. CDR3 length: 13 residues. The CDR3 region has the DNA TGCAGCGTTGTGTCCAGGAACACCGGGGAGCTGTTTTTT. Translating gives CSVVSRNTGELFF.

This clone was seen a few times. This chain uses TRBV27 with TRBJ2-7; no firm D call. The length of the CDR3 is 15 residues. Per germline, CDR1 MNHEY and CDR2 SMNVEV (reference sequence). Trimming shortened V by 0 bases and J by 0 bases, and 9 bases separated the two germline ends. CDR3 nucleotides: TGTGCCAGCAGTTTATCGATAGGTTTCTCCTACGAGCAGTACTTC. Amino acid sequence: CASSLSIGFSYEQYF.

This clone appeared a few times. This chain joins TRBV5-8 and TRBJ1-5; maybe TRBD1 (6 bases). This CDR3 comprises 13 residues. V lost 4 bases to trimming and J lost 8 bases, with 13 bases between them. In germline, CDR1 is SGHTS, CDR2 YDEGEE. For the CDR3, the DNA is TGTGCCAGCAGCCGATTACAGGGAGAGCCCCAGCATTTT. Amino acid sequence: CASSRLQGEPQHF.

The chain combines TRBV6-1 with TRBJ2-1; possibly TRBD1 for D (7 bases). V gave up 0 bases and J gave up 0 bases, with 12 bases separating them. The V gene's germline CDR1 is MNHNS and CDR2 SASEGT. The CDR3 contains 17 residues. CDR3 loop: CASSEAAGGLSYNEQFF. DNA of the CDR3: TGTGCCAGCAGTGAAGCTGCAGGGGGGCTCTCCTACAATGAGCAGTTCTTC.

This clone appeared a few times. This sequence joins TRBV4-1 and TRBJ1-1; unclear D gene. Trimming left V 4 bases short and J 1 base short, with 16 bases between. CDR1 MGHRA and CDR2 YSYEKL come from the germline V gene. This CDR3 region has 16 residues. CDR3 DNA sequence: TGCGCCAGCAGCCCGACGTATGGTAGGAGGAACACTGAAGCTTTCTTT. This sequence encodes CASSPTYGRRNTEAFF.

Only one count was recorded for this clone. The chain links TRBV25-1 to TRBJ1-1; D remains unclear. CDR3 length: 14 amino acids. Trimming removed 4 bases from V and 2 bases from J, with 11 bases in between. Germline values: CDR1 MGHDK, CDR2 SYGVNS. The CDR3 DNA reads TGTGCCAGCAGTGGCTCTACAGCTAACACTGAAGCTTTCTTT. Residues: CASSGSTANTEAFF. The full variable domain, in which reference TRBV25-1 and TRBJ1-1 provide the parts outside the CDR3, is EADIYQTPRYLVIGTGKKITLECSQTMGHDKMYWYQQDPGMELHLIHYSYGVNSTEKGDLSSESTVSRIRTEHFPLTLESARPSHTSQYLCASSGSTANTEAFFGQGTRLTVV.

This sequence joins TRBV5-1 and TRBJ2-1; 8 positions agree with TRBD1. The germline V gene encodes CDR1 SGHRS and CDR2 YFSETQ. CDR3 length: 15 residues. V lost 10 bases to trimming and J lost 0 bases; unmatched junction nucleotides: 9. The CDR3 nucleotides read TGCGCCCCCCGCGGGGACAGGAGCTCCTACAATGAGCAGTTCTTC. Translation gives CAPRGDRSSYNEQFF.

This clone was seen just once. The rearrangement uses TRBV10-3 and TRBJ2-2; D may match TRBD1 or TRBD2 (6 bases each). V was trimmed by 6 bases and J by 2 bases, leaving 13 bases between them. The CDR3 is 15 amino acids. Germline CDR1 reads ENHRY; CDR2 reads SYGVKD. The CDR3, as DNA: TGTGCCATCAGAGGGGGGATGGAAAACACCGGGGAGCTGTTTTTT. Its translation is CAIRGGMENTGELFF.

This sequence joins TRBV29-1 and TRBJ2-7; D gene unclear. This CDR3 has 11 residues. The germline V gene encodes CDR1 SQVTM and CDR2 ANQGSEA. The V end was cut by 6 bases, the J end by 2 bases, with 8 bases between. The CDR3 loop is CSVGETYEQYF. The CDR3, as DNA: TGCAGCGTGGGCGAGACCTACGAGCAGTACTTC.

A few counts support this clone. J is TRBJ2-3 and V is TRBV7-8; 16 bases are a match to TRBD2. This CDR3 region has 18 residues. Germline CDR1 reads SGHVS; CDR2 reads FQNEAQ. Losses at the gene ends were 4 bases for V and 6 bases for J; bases not matched to a gene: 10. The CDR3 loop is CASSSPGLAGGPGDTQYF. The DNA for the CDR3 is TGTGCCAGCAGCTCACCGGGACTAGCGGGGGGGCCTGGGGATACGCAGTATTTT.

The genes are TRBV28 and TRBJ2-3; 14 bases map to TRBD2. Germline trimming cut 4 bases from V and 6 bases from J; bases unmatched to any gene: 6. Germline V lookup: CDR1 MDHEN, CDR2 SYDVKM. This CDR3 spans 16 amino acids. The CDR3 sequence: CASSSTSGRAVDTQYF. CDR3 in DNA: TGTGCCAGCAGTTCGACTAGCGGGAGGGCCGTCGATACGCAGTATTTT.

The chain couples TRBV29-1 to TRBJ2-3; D may be TRBD1 (5 bases). Looked up from germline, CDR1 is SQVTM and CDR2 is ANQGSEA. This CDR3 has 12 amino acids. V gave up 4 bases and J gave up 4 bases, with 9 bases separating them. CDR3 DNA: TGCAGCGTTGGGGGCGGCGCAGATACGCAGTATTTT. Protein: CSVGGGADTQYF.

This chain joins TRBV28 and TRBJ1-2, with D perhaps TRBD1 (5 bases). Germline values: CDR1 MDHEN, CDR2 SYDVKM. The CDR3 runs to 14 residues. Deletions cut 3 bases from V and 4 bases from J, with 12 bases between. CDR3 DNA: TGTGCCAGCAGTTTTTGGGGACGGGTCTATGGCTACACCTTC. The encoded protein is CASSFWGRVYGYTF.